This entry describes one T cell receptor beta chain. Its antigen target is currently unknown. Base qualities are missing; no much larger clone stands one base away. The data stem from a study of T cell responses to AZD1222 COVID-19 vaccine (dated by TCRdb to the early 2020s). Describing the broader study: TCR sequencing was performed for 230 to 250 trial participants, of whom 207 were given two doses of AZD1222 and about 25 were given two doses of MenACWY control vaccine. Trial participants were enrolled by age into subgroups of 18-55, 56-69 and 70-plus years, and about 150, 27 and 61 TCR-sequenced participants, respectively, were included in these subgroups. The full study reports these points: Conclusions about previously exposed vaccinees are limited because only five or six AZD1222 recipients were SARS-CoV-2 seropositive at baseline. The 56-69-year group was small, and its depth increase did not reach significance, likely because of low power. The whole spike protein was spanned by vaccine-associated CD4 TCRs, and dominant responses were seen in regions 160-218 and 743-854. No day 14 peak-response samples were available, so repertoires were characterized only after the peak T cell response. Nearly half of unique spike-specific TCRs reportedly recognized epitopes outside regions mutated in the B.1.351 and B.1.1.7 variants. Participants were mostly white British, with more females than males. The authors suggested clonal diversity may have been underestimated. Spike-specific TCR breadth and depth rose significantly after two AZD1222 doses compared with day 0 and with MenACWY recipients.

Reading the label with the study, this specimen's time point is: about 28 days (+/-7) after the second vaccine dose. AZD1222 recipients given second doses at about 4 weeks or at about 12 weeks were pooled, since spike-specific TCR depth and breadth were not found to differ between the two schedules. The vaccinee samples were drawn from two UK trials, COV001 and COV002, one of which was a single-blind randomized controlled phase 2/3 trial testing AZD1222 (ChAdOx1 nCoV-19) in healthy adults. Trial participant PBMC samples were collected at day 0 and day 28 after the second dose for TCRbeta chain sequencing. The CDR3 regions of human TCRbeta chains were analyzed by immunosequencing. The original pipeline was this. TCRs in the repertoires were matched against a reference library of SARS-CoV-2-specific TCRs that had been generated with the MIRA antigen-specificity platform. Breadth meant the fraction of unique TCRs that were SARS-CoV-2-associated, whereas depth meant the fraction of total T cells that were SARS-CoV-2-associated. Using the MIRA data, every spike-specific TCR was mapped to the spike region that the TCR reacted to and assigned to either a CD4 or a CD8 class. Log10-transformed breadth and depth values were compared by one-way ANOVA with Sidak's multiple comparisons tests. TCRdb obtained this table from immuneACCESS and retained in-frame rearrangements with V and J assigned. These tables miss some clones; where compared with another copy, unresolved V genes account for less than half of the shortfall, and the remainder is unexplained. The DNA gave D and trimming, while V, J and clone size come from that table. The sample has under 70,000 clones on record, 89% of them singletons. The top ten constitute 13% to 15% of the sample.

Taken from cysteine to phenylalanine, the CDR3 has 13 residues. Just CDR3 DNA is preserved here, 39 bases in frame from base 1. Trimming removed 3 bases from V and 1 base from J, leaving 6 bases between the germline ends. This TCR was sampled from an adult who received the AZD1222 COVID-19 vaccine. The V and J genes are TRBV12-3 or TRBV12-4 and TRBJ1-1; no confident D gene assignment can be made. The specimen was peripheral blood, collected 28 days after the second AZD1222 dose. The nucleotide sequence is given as TGTGCCAGCAGTTTCGGCTCGAACACTGAAGCTTTCTTT. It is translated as CASSFGSNTEAFF.